This T cell receptor beta chain was obtained from a study of human T cells and chemical hapten exposure. During construction of the library, unique molecular identifiers were attached to individual cDNA molecules for quantitative, reproducible TCR counting. Per the original data handling: Ranging from about 20,000 to 700,000, TCR counts per sample had a median value of approximately 97,000. Via MiXCR, TCRdb re-called the RACE reads, giving one row per CDR3 protein. Clone size and V and J calls follow TCRdb, not the original study. The table includes some 170,000 distinct CDR3 sequences, 20% to 25% detected once. This sample's time point: patch test 1, 2 weeks after DPC sensitization. Specified treatment: therapeutic diphenylcyclopropenone sensitization with weekly scalp DPC. General study points: Expanded TCRs produced significantly more large CDR3 similarity clusters than controls did.

Germline CDR1 and CDR2: MNHEY and SVGAGI. V was cut by 3 bases and J by 0 bases, with 9 bases left in between. This CDR3 has 14 amino acids. In this sample, this clonotype turned up a few times. The antigen is unknown. The chain has TRBV6-5 and TRBJ2-7, with unresolved D. The receptor was isolated from a woman aged 50 to 60 with alopecia areata. Some clones in this sample may be carry-over from other donors' samples. Sequenced here: whole blood, sampled in connection with sensitization to the hapten diphenylcyclopropenone (DPC). CDR3: CASSYTESSYEQYF. The CDR3 DNA is TGTGCCAGCAGTTATACAGAGTCCTCCTACGAGCAGTACTTC.